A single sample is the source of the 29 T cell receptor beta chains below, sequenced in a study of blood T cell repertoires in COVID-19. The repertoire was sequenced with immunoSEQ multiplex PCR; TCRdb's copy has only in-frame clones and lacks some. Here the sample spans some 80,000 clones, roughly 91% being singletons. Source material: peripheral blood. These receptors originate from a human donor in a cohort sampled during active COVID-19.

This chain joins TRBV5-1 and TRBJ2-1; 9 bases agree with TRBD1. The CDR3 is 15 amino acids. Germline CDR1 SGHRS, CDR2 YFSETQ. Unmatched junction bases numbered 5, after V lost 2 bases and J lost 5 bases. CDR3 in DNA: TGCGCCAGCAGCTTACAGGGGGCCACTAACAATGAGCAGTTCTTC. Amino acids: CASSLQGATNNEQFF.

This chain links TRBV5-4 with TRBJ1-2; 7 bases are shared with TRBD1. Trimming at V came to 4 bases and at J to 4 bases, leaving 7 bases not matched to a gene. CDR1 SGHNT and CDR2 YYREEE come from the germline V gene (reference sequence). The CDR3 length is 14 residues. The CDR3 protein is CASSAQGYSYGYTF. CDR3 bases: TGTGCCAGCAGCGCACAGGGGTATTCCTATGGCTACACCTTC.

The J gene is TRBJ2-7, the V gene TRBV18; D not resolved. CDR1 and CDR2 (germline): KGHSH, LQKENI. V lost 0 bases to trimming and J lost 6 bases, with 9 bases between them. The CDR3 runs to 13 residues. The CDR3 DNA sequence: TGTGCCAGCTCACCACCCTTTTCAGGCGAGCAGTACTTC. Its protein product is CASSPPFSGEQYF. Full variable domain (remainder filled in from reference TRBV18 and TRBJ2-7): NAGVMQNPRHLVRRRGQEARLRCSPMKGHSHVYWYRQLPEEGLKFMVYLQKENIIDESGMPKERFSAEFPKEGPSILRIQQVVRGDSAAYFCASSPPFSGEQYFGPGTRLTVT.

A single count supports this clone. For the CDR3, the DNA is TGTGCCAGCTCTCCCAGCCCCGACAGGGCCAATGAGCAGTTCTTC. This sequence encodes CASSPSPDRANEQFF. V is TRBV18 and J is TRBJ2-1; 7 nucleotides align to TRBD1. Germline V gene data show CDR1 as KGHSH and CDR2 as LQKENI. The CDR3 length is 15 residues. The junction had 11 bases not matched to a gene; V was cut back by 6 bases and J by 6 bases. The whole variable domain, filled in from reference TRBV18 and TRBJ2-1, reads NAGVMQNPRHLVRRRGQEARLRCSPMKGHSHVYWYRQLPEEGLKFMVYLQKENIIDESGMPKERFSAEFPKEGPSILRIQQVVRGDSAAYFCASSPSPDRANEQFFGPGTRLTVL.

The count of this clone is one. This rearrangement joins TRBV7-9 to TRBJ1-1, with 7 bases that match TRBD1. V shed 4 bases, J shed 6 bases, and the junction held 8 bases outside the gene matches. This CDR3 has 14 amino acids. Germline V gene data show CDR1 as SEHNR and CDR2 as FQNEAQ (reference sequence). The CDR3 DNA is TGTGCCAGCAGCTCGACAGGGATTCGTGCTGAAGCTTTCTTT. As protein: CASSSTGIRAEAFF.

CDR3 residues: CASSLVPVGPYNEQFF. CDR3 bases: TGCGCCAGCAGCTTGGTTCCCGTTGGGCCCTACAATGAGCAGTTCTTC. The rearrangement links TRBV5-1 to TRBJ2-1; D remains ambiguous. The length of the CDR3 is 16 residues. The V gene lost 0 bases and the J gene lost 2 bases, with 12 bases spanning the gap. Per the germline V gene, CDR1 is SGHRS and CDR2 is YFSETQ.

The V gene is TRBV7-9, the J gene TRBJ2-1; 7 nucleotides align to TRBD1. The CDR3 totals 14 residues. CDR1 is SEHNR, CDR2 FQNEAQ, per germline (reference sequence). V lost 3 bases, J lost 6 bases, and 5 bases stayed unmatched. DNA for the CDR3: TGTGCCAGCAGCTTCAAGGGGGCCGGCAATGAGCAGTTCTTC. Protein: CASSFKGAGNEQFF.

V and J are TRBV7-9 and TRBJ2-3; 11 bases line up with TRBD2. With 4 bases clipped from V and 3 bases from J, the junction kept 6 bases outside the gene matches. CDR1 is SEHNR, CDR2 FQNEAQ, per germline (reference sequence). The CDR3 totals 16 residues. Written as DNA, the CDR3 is TGTGCCAGCAGCTCCATAGCGGGGGGGCAAACAGATACGCAGTATTTT. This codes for CASSSIAGGQTDTQYF.

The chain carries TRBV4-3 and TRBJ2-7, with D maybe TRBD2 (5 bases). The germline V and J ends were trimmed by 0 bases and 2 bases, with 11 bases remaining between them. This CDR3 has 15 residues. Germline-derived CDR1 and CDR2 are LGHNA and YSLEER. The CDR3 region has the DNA TGCGCCAGCAGCCAAGATCTACTAGGGCCCTACGAGCAGTACTTC. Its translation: CASSQDLLGPYEQYF.

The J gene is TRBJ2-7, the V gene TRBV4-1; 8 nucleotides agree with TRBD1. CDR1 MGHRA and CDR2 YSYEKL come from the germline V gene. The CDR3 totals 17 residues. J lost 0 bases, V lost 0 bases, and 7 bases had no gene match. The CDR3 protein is CASSQDPRTGFSYEQYF. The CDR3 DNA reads TGCGCCAGCAGCCAAGACCCCAGGACAGGGTTCTCCTACGAGCAGTACTTC.

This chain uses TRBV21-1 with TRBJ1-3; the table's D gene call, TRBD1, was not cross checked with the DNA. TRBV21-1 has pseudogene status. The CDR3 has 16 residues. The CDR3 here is CASSTRTVDSGNTIYF. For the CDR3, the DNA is TGTGCCAGCAGCACCCGGACAGTCGACTCTGGAAACACCATATATTTT.

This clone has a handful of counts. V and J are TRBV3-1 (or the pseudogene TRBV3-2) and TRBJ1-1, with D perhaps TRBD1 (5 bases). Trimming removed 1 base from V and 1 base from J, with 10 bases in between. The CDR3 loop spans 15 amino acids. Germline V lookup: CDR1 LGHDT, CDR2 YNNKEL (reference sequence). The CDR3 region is CASSQAPGGNTEAFF. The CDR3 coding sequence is TGTGCCAGCAGCCAAGCCCCGGGGGGGAACACTGAAGCTTTCTTT.

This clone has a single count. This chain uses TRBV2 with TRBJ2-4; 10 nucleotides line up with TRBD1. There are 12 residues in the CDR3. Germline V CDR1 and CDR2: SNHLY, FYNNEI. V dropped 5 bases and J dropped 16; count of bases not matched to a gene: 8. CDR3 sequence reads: CASSIRTGGAYF. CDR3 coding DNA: TGTGCCAGCAGTATTAGGACAGGGGGAGCTTACTTC.

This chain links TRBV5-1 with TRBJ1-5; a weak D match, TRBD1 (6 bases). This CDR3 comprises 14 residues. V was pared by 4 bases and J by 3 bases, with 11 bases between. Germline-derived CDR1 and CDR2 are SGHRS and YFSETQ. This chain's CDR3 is CASSPDSLNQPQHF. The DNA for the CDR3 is TGCGCCAGCAGCCCGGACAGCCTCAATCAGCCCCAGCATTTT.

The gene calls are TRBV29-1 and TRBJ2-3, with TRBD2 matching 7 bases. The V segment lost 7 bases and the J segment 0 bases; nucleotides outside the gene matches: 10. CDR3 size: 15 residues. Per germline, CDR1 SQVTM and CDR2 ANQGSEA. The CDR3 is CSASGEISSTDTQYF. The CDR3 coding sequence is TGCAGCGCCAGCGGGGAGATTTCTAGCACAGATACGCAGTATTTT.

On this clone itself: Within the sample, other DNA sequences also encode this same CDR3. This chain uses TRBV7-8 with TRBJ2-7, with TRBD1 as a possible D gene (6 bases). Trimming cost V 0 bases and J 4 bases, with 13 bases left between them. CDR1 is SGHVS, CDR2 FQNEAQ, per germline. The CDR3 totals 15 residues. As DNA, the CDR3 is TGTGCCAGCAGCTTAGCCCAGGGGCCTTTTTACGAGCAGTACTTC. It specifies CASSLAQGPFYEQYF. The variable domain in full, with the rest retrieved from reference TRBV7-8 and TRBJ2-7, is GAGVSQSPRYKVAKRGQDVALRCDPISGHVSLFWYQQALGQGPEFLTYFQNEAQLDKSGLPSDRFFAERPEGSVSTLKIQRTQQEDSAVYLCASSLAQGPFYEQYFGPGTRLTVT.

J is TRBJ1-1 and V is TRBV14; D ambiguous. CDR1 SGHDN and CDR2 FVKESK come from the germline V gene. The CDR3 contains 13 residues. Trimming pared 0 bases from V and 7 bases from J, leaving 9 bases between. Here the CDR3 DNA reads TGTGCCAGCAGCCAAGATCCGAGAGATGAAGCTTTCTTT. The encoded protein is CASSQDPRDEAFF.

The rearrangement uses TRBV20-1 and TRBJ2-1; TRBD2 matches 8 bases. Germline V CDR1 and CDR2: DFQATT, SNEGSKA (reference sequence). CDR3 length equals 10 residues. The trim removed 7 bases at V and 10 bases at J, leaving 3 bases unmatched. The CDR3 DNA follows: TGCAGTGGTAGCGGGAACGAGCAGTTCTTC. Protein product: CSGSGNEQFF.

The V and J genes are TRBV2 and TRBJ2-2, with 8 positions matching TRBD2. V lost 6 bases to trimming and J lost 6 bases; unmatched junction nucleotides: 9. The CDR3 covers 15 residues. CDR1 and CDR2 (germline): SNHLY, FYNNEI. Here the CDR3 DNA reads TGTGCCAGCAGCCCCAACGGACTAGCCGCCGGGGAGCTGTTTTTT. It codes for CASSPNGLAAGELFF.

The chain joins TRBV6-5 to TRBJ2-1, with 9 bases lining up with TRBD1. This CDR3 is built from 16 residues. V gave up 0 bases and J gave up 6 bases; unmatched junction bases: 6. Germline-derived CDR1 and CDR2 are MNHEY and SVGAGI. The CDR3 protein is CASSYSQTGGGNEQFF. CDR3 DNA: TGTGCCAGCAGTTACTCGCAGACAGGGGGTGGCAATGAGCAGTTCTTC.

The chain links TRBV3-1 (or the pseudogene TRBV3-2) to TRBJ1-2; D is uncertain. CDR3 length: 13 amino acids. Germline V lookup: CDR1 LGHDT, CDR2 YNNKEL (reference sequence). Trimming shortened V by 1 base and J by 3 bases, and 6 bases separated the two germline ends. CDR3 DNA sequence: TGTGCCAGCAGCCAAGCGGGATACTATGGCTACACCTTC. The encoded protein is CASSQAGYYGYTF.

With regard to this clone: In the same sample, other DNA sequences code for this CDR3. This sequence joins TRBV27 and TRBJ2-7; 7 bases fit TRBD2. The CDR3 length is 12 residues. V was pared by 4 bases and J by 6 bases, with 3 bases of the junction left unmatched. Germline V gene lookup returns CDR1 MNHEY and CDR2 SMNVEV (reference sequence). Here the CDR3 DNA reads TGTGCCAGCAGTTCCCCGGGGGGCGAGCAGTACTTC. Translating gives CASSSPGGEQYF.

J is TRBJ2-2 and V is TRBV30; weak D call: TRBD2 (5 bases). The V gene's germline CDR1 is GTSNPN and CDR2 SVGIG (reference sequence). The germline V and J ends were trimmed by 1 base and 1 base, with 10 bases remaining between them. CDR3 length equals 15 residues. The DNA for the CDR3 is TGTGCCTGGAGTGCCGGACTGGGGAACACCGGGGAGCTGTTTTTT. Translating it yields CAWSAGLGNTGELFF. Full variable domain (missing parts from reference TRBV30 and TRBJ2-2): SQTIHQWPATLVQPVGSPLSLECTVEGTSNPNLYWYRQAAGRGLQLLFYSVGIGQISSEVPQNLSASRPQDRQFILSSKKLLLSDSGFYLCAWSAGLGNTGELFFGEGSRLTVL.

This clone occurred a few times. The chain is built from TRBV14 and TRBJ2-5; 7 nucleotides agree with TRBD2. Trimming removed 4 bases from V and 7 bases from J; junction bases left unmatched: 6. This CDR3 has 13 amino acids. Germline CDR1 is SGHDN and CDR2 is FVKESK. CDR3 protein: CASSPGLVRTQYF. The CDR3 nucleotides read TGTGCCAGCAGCCCCGGACTAGTGAGGACCCAGTACTTC.

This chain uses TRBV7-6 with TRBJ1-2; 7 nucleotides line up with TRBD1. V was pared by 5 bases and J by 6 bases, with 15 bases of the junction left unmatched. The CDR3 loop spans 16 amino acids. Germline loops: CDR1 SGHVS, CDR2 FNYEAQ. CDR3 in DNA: TGTGCCAGCAGCCCATGGGCAGGGGGTATCGCTGATGGCTACACCTTC. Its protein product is CASSPWAGGIADGYTF.

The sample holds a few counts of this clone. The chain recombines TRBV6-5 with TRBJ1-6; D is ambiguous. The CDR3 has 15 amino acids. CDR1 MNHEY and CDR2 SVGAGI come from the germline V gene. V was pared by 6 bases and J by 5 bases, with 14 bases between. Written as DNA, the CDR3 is TGTGCCAGCAGCACGGTTGGAGGGAATAATTCACCCCTCCACTTT. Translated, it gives CASSTVGGNNSPLHF.

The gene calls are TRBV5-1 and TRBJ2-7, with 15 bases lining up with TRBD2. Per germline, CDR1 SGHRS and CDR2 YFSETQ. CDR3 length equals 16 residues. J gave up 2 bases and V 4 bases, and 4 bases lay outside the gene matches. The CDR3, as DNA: TGCGCCAGCAGCACTGGGACTAGCGGGGGGACCTACGAGCAGTACTTC. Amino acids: CASSTGTSGGTYEQYF.

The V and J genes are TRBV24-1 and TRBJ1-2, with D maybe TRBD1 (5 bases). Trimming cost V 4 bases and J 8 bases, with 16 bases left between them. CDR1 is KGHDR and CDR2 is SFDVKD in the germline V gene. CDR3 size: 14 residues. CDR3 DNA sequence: TGTGCCACCAGTGACCCCTCCAGGGACTTCGGCTACACCTTC. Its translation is CATSDPSRDFGYTF.

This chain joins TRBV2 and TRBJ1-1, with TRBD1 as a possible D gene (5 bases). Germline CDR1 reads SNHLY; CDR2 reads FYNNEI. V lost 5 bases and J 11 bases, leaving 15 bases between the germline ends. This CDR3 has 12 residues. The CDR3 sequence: CASSLDSPRAFF. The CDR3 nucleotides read TGTGCCAGCAGTCTTGACAGCCCACGGGCTTTCTTT.